The 2 T cell receptor beta chains below were found in one sample sequenced in a study of T cells in tuberculosis. Profiling relied on immunoSEQ multiplex PCR, and the TCRdb table lists in-frame clones only, not all of them. The table shows some 5,500 clones, with about 97% occurring only once. Time point denoted: new active TB diagnosis, blood taken before or within 7 days of starting treatment. This specimen consisted of PBMCs, obtained at tuberculosis diagnosis. These receptor sequences come from an adult with tuberculosis.

The V gene is TRBV5-1, the J gene TRBJ2-1; D gene ambiguous. Germline V gene data show CDR1 as SGHRS and CDR2 as YFSETQ. The CDR3 length is 12 residues. Trimming shortened V by 2 bases and J by 5 bases, and 5 bases separated the two germline ends. CDR3 loop: CASSFRNNEQFF. CDR3 bases: TGCGCCAGCAGCTTTAGAAACAATGAGCAGTTCTTC.

Here the CDR3 reads CASSYTLTGLEQYF. For the CDR3, the DNA is TGTGCCAGCAGTTACACCTTGACAGGGCTGGAGCAGTACTTC. The V call is TRBV6-6, the J call TRBJ2-7, with 7 bases identical to TRBD1. Trimming removed 2 bases from V and 7 bases from J; junction bases left unmatched: 8. Germline CDR1 MNHNY, CDR2 SVGAGI (reference sequence). This CDR3 is built from 14 residues.